This T cell receptor (beta chain) was retrieved from a study of spatial heterogeneity in lung cancer. The study, taken as a whole, reports: Tumor TCRs that were ubiquitous and expanded showed up in blood more at resection than follow-up.

Described time point: sample taken at primary tumor resection. Without sorting, whole RNA was sequenced from tumor, nontumor lung or frozen PBMC. This clonotype was observed many times. Its cognate antigen is unknown. A single record per CDR3 protein comes from TCRdb applying MiXCR to the 5' RACE reads. The sample yields about 45,000 distinct CDR3 sequences, approximately 6.8% seen once. Trimming took 5 bases from V and 4 from J, leaving 11 bases between them. Germline CDR1 and CDR2: SGHTA and FQGTGA. The CDR3 is made up of 13 amino acids. The genes are TRBV7-3 and TRBJ1-1; tentative D call: TRBD1 (5 bases). Sequencing used PBMCs, obtained at surgery. This clonotype originated in a female donor with early-stage non-small cell lung cancer. In nucleotides, the CDR3 is TGTGCCAGCAGCCTCCAGGGTGTCACTGAAGCTTTCTTT. It yields the protein CASSLQGVTEAFF. The whole variable domain, remainder taken from reference TRBV7-3 and TRBJ1-1, is GAGVSQTPSNKVTEKGKYVELRCDPISGHTALYWYRQSLGQGPEFLIYFQGTGAADDSGLPNDRFFAVRPEGSVSTLKIQRTERGDSAVYLCASSLQGVTEAFFGQGTRLTVV.